The 22 T cell receptor beta chains below come from one sample, sequenced in a study of T cell responses to AZD1222 COVID-19 vaccine. This table comes from immunoSEQ multiplex PCR, and its TCRdb copy is limited to in-frame clones, with some not included. The repertoire holds some 130,000 clones, with approximately 85% as singletons. The source material was peripheral blood, sampled on day 0 of AZD1222 vaccination. These receptor sequences come from an adult in good health.

The chain combines TRBV14 with TRBJ1-2; no reliable D call. Germline CDR1 is SGHDN and CDR2 is FVKESK. The CDR3 has 14 residues. V gave up 1 base and J gave up 6 bases, with 12 bases separating them. The CDR3 DNA reads TGTGCCAGCAGCCAAGTTCTTCCGCTTGATGGCTACACCTTC. It encodes CASSQVLPLDGYTF.

The gene calls are TRBV18 and TRBJ1-3, with D unclear. The V gene's germline CDR1 is KGHSH and CDR2 LQKENI. This CDR3 spans 12 amino acids. Trimming shortened V by 4 bases and J by 3 bases, and 4 bases separated the two germline ends. Written as DNA, the CDR3 is TGTGCCAGCTCACTATATGGAAACACCATATATTTT. It yields the protein CASSLYGNTIYF.

The J gene is TRBJ2-7, the V gene TRBV6-5; tentatively, D is TRBD2 (6 bases). V was trimmed by 5 bases and J by 2 bases, leaving 16 bases between them. This CDR3 is built from 15 residues. The germline gives CDR1 MNHEY, CDR2 SVGAGI. CDR3 loop: CASSPDGGGTYEQYF. DNA for the CDR3: TGTGCCAGCAGTCCCGACGGCGGCGGGACCTACGAGCAGTACTTC.

The V and J genes are TRBV2 and TRBJ1-2, with 8 bases fitting TRBD1. From germline, CDR1 is SNHLY and CDR2 FYNNEI. The CDR3 runs 15 residues. V gave up 6 bases and J gave up 4 bases; unmatched junction bases: 10. In nucleotides, the CDR3 is TGTGCCAGCAGCGCAGAAACCGGGACAGGCTATGGCTACACCTTC. It yields the protein CASSAETGTGYGYTF.

The J gene is TRBJ1-6, the V gene TRBV4-3; unclear D gene. This CDR3 is 13 amino acids long. Germline V gene lookup returns CDR1 LGHNA and CDR2 YSLEER. The V gene lost 4 bases and the J gene lost 13 bases, with 14 bases spanning the gap. CDR3 nucleotide sequence: TGCGCCAGCAGCCCCCTCGTCTTGGGGCCCCTCCACTTT. Encoded protein: CASSPLVLGPLHF.

This chain joins TRBV9 and TRBJ2-2, with 11 bases that match TRBD2. V shed 2 bases, J shed 1 base, and the junction held 10 bases outside the gene matches. Germline V gene sequence: CDR1 SGDLS, CDR2 YYNGEE. This CDR3 has 19 amino acids. In nucleotides, the CDR3 is TGTGCCAGCAGCGTCTCCCCCTTTCTAGCGGGAGGGAACACCGGGGAGCTGTTTTTT. Translated: CASSVSPFLAGGNTGELFF. Full variable domain (outside the CDR3, taken from reference TRBV9 and TRBJ2-2): DSGVTQTPKHLITATGQRVTLRCSPRSGDLSVYWYQQSLDQGLQFLIQYYNGEERAKGNILERFSAQQFPDLHSELNLSSLELGDSALYFCASSVSPFLAGGNTGELFFGEGSRLTVL.

The V and J genes are TRBV18 and TRBJ1-1, with 10 positions matching TRBD1. CDR1 is KGHSH, CDR2 LQKENI, per germline. The V and J ends lost 3 bases and 0 bases, in that order; junction bases with no gene match: 4. This CDR3 spans 16 amino acids. This CDR3 is CASSPSDRGLNTEAFF. The DNA for the CDR3 is TGTGCCAGCTCACCTAGCGACAGGGGGCTGAACACTGAAGCTTTCTTT.

CDR3 residues: CASSYPRASTRETQYF. The CDR3 DNA reads as TGTGCCAGCAGTTACCCTAGGGCCTCTACACGGGAGACCCAGTACTTC. The chain uses TRBV6-6 and TRBJ2-5; no firm D call. From germline, CDR1 is MNHNY and CDR2 SVGAGI (reference sequence). The CDR3 is 16 amino acids. V gave up 2 bases and J gave up 5 bases, with 18 bases separating them.

The chain recombines TRBV14 with TRBJ2-1; unclear D gene. V was shortened by 4 bases and J by 9 bases, with 13 bases between the two germline ends. From germline, CDR1 is SGHDN and CDR2 FVKESK. This CDR3 spans 13 amino acids. The CDR3 DNA sequence: TGTGCCAGCAGCCGGATACAGACCACTGAGCAGTTCTTC. It codes for CASSRIQTTEQFF.

The chain uses TRBV9 and TRBJ2-1; D is perhaps TRBD2 (6 bases). Germline V gene sequence: CDR1 SGDLS, CDR2 YYNGEE. The CDR3 totals 14 residues. The V end lost 0 bases, the J end lost 4 bases, and 8 bases lay between the germline ends. In DNA, the CDR3 is TGTGCCAGCAGCGTAGACGGGAGATACAATGAGCAGTTCTTC. Its protein product is CASSVDGRYNEQFF.

V and J are TRBV4-2 and TRBJ1-5; 9 bases fit TRBD1. Per the germline V gene, CDR1 is LGHNA and CDR2 is YNFKEQ. V shed 4 bases and J 5 bases; nucleotides not matched to a gene: 6. The CDR3 length is 15 residues. The CDR3 nucleotides are TGTGCCAGCAGCCCAGGGACAGGGTGGGATCAGCCCCAGCATTTT. It translates to CASSPGTGWDQPQHF.

This clone was seen once. The V call is TRBV30, the J call TRBJ2-1; 8 bases are a match to TRBD1. Per the germline V gene, CDR1 is GTSNPN and CDR2 is SVGIG (reference sequence). This CDR3 contains 16 residues. Trimming removed 2 bases from V and 2 bases from J; junction bases left unmatched: 8. The CDR3, as DNA: TGTGCCTGGAGTCGCATCGACAGGGGAACCTACAATGAGCAGTTCTTC. This translates into CAWSRIDRGTYNEQFF. Combining the CDR3 with reference TRBV30 and TRBJ2-1 gives the whole variable domain SQTIHQWPATLVQPVGSPLSLECTVEGTSNPNLYWYRQAAGRGLQLLFYSVGIGQISSEVPQNLSASRPQDRQFILSSKKLLLSDSGFYLCAWSRIDRGTYNEQFFGPGTRLTVL.

The rearrangement joins TRBV3-1 (or the pseudogene TRBV3-2) to TRBJ1-6; D is unclear. The length of the CDR3 is 13 residues. Trimming took off 1 base at V and 7 bases at J, with 5 bases between the two ends. Germline-derived CDR1 and CDR2 are LGHDT and YNNKEL (reference sequence). The CDR3 bases are TGTGCCAGCAGCCAAGCTGTCAATTCACCCCTCCACTTT. Translating gives CASSQAVNSPLHF.

V usage is TRBV15 and J usage is TRBJ1-6; D not resolved. The CDR3 spans 15 residues. Between the trimmed V and J ends, which lost 0 bases and 5 bases, there was a span of 8 bases. The germline V gene encodes CDR1 LNHNV and CDR2 YYDKDF (reference sequence). The CDR3 coding sequence is TGTGCCACCAGCAGAGATCCTCCGGATAATTCACCCCTCCACTTT. Encoded protein: CATSRDPPDNSPLHF.

The gene calls are TRBV19 and TRBJ2-2, with D possibly TRBD2 on 6 matching bases. The CDR3 has 16 amino acids. The germline V gene has CDR1 LNHDA and CDR2 SQIVND (reference sequence). V lost 3 bases and J lost 3, with 14 bases in between. The chain's CDR3 is CASSINGLLYTGELFF. The CDR3 nucleotides read TGTGCCAGTAGTATTAACGGACTACTTTACACCGGGGAGCTGTTTTTT.

The chain is built from TRBV6-5 and TRBJ1-6; 7 bases match TRBD1. The CDR3 is 14 residues long. Looked up from germline, CDR1 is MNHEY and CDR2 is SVGAGI. The J segment lost 7 bases and the V segment lost 9 bases, leaving 9 bases of the junction unmatched. CDR3 in amino acids: CASNMGQQNSPLHF. Written as DNA, the CDR3 is TGTGCCAGTAACATGGGACAGCAAAATTCACCCCTCCACTTT.

The rearrangement joins TRBV5-1 to TRBJ1-5, with D uncertain. The germline V gene encodes CDR1 SGHRS and CDR2 YFSETQ. This CDR3 has 14 amino acids. Between the trimmed V and J ends, which lost 5 bases and 3 bases, there was a span of 12 bases. The CDR3 nucleotides are TGCGCCAGCAGATCGGACGGAATCAATCAGCCCCAGCATTTT. This translates into CASRSDGINQPQHF.

V is TRBV27 and J is TRBJ2-7, with TRBD1 matching 8 bases. The germline gives CDR1 MNHEY, CDR2 SMNVEV (reference sequence). This CDR3 has 15 amino acids. V lost 2 bases and J lost 4; bases outside the gene matches: 7. In nucleotides, the CDR3 is TGTGCCAGCAGTTTACAAAGGACAGGGAGGTACGAGCAGTACTTC. The encoded protein is CASSLQRTGRYEQYF.

This clone came up once. Other DNA sequences within the sample encode an identical CDR3. The genes are TRBV30 and TRBJ1-2, with D uncertain. Per germline, CDR1 GTSNPN and CDR2 SVGIG (reference sequence). CDR3 length: 13 amino acids. Trimming cost V 0 bases and J 2 bases, with 7 bases left between them. CDR3 in DNA: TGTGCCTGGAGTGTAGGCCAGAACTATGGCTACACCTTC. Translation: CAWSVGQNYGYTF.

This chain connects TRBV7-9 to TRBJ2-7; D unclear. V was trimmed by 1 base and J by 2 bases, leaving 9 bases between them. Germline loops: CDR1 SEHNR, CDR2 FQNEAQ (reference sequence). The CDR3 has 14 residues. The CDR3 nucleotides are TGTGCCAGCAGCTTAGAGGTCCCTACCTACGAGCAGTACTTC. Translated: CASSLEVPTYEQYF.

The chain recombines TRBV7-2 with TRBJ1-1, with 8 bases matching TRBD1. CDR3 length equals 19 residues. The ends lost 6 bases at V and 0 bases at J; junction bases unmatched: 18. Germline CDR1 and CDR2: SGHTA and FQGNSA. The CDR3 region is CASSSQRDRRTRMNTEAFF. The CDR3 bases are TGTGCCAGCAGTTCCCAAAGGGACAGGCGGACAAGGATGAACACTGAAGCTTTCTTT.

The chain is built from TRBV7-3 and TRBJ2-5; a weak D match, TRBD2 (6 bases). The V end was cut by 3 bases, the J end by 2 bases, with 7 bases between. Germline V CDR1 and CDR2: SGHTA, FQGTGA. CDR3 size: 13 residues. CDR3 protein: CASSFGLQETQYF. The DNA of the CDR3 is TGTGCCAGCAGCTTCGGACTACAAGAGACCCAGTACTTC. Drawing the rest from reference TRBV7-3 and TRBJ2-5, the complete variable domain is GAGVSQTPSNKVTEKGKYVELRCDPISGHTALYWYRQSLGQGPEFLIYFQGTGAADDSGLPNDRFFAVRPEGSVSTLKIQRTERGDSAVYLCASSFGLQETQYFGPGTRLLVL.